Each of the 32 T cell receptor beta chains below was sequenced from the same sample in a study of glioma-infiltrating T cells. Amplification of TCR alpha and beta CDR3 regions from RNA used iRepertoire nested multiplex PCR. TCRdb ran MiXCR on the multiplex PCR reads and lists one entry per CDR3 protein. The sample contains roughly 200,000 distinct CDR3 sequences, over 40% of which appear only once. The sequenced sample was glioma tissue, nonneoplastic brain tissue, or PBMCs (not recorded which). These TCRs come from a human donor with low-grade glioma or glioblastoma, undergoing nonglioma brain surgery, or in good health (not recorded which).

The V call is TRBV6-5, the J call TRBJ2-3, with a possible D match to TRBD2 (5 bases). This CDR3 spans 15 amino acids. Germline CDR1 is MNHEY and CDR2 is SVGAGI. In DNA, the CDR3 is TGTGTTAGCAGTTCGGTGGGAGAGGGCGCAGATACGCAGTATTTT. Translated, it gives CVSSSVGEGADTQYF.

With respect to this clonotype: One end of the junction is discordant with germline, which a read error may explain. CDR3 bases: TGCAGTGCTAGGCCCCGAGTGGCCGTCTTC. This translates into CSARPRVAVF. This chain connects TRBV20-1 to TRBJ1-2; D not resolved. The CDR3 has 10 amino acids. Per germline, CDR1 DFQATT and CDR2 SNEGSKA (reference sequence).

This clonotype has at least ten counts. J is TRBJ1-5 and V is TRBV28; D unclear. CDR1 and CDR2 from the germline V gene are MDHEN and SYDVKM. The CDR3 is made up of 15 amino acids. Trimming removed 6 bases from V and 0 bases from J, with 12 bases in between. In DNA, the CDR3 is TGTGCCAGCAGACTCGGACGGTATAGCAATCAGCCCCAGCATTTT. This gives the protein CASRLGRYSNQPQHF. Filled out from reference TRBV28 and TRBJ1-5, the complete variable domain reads DVKVTQSSRYLVKRTGEKVFLECVQDMDHENMFWYRQDPGLGLRLIYFSYDVKMKEKGDIPEGYSVSREKKERFSLILESASTNQTSMYLCASRLGRYSNQPQHFGDGTRLSIL.

The V and J genes are TRBV7-9 and TRBJ2-1; TRBD1 matches at 7 bases. V trimming: 5 bases; J trimming: 10 bases; junction bases outside the gene matches: 11. The V gene's germline CDR1 is SEHNR and CDR2 FQNEAQ (reference sequence). The length of the CDR3 is 14 residues. The DNA for the CDR3 is TGTGCCAGCAGCCCGTACCGGGACAGCAAGGAGCAGTTCTTC. This codes for CASSPYRDSKEQFF.

On this clonotype itself: The CDR3 does not end in the conserved phenylalanine or tryptophan, so this is likely a read error. The limits of the CDR3 on the DNA are not certain, so only TCRdb's listed CDR3 is given. V and J are TRBV3-1 and TRBJ1-2. Including both end residues, the CDR3 is 14 amino acids long. Germline V lookup: CDR1 LGHDT, CDR2 YNNKEL (reference sequence). The chain's CDR3 is CASSQDVTASIHTL.

To note about this clonotype: Germline and junction disagree at one end, which may indicate a read error. This chain uses TRBV15 with TRBJ1-2, with D perhaps TRBD1 (5 bases). The V gene's germline CDR1 is LNHNV and CDR2 YYDKDF (reference sequence). This CDR3 is 14 amino acids long. This chain's CDR3 is CATIRAGEICGYTF. The CDR3 coding sequence is TGTGCCACCATCAGAGCGGGGGAGATCTGTGGCTACACCTTC.

A note on this clonotype: This may arise from a read error, as a much more abundant clone is one base away. This chain uses TRBV3-1 with TRBJ2-7; D gene ambiguous. CDR1 and CDR2 (germline): LGHDT, YNNKEL (reference sequence). The CDR3 is made up of 13 amino acids. In nucleotides, the CDR3 is TGTGCCAGCAGCCTCGGTTCAGAGTACGAGCAGAACTTC. This codes for CASSLGSEYEQNF.

In the case of this clonotype: This clone may be a read error of a much larger clone one base away. The rearrangement joins TRBV7-9 to TRBJ2-1, with D perhaps TRBD1 (6 bases). The CDR3 is 15 residues long. Per the germline V gene, CDR1 is SEHNR and CDR2 is FQNEAQ (reference sequence). Trimming removed 3 bases at V and 9 bases at J, with 18 bases between. CDR3 DNA sequence: TGTGCCAGCAGCTTCGGGACAAGGGGCTTAGGTGAGCAGTTCTTC. It yields the protein CASSFGTRGLGEQFF.

This clonotype appeared many times. The rearrangement joins TRBV25-1 to TRBJ2-5; 8 bases are shared with TRBD2. The V and J ends lost 6 bases and 1 base, in that order; junction bases with no gene match: 4. The CDR3 contains 14 residues. The V gene's germline CDR1 is MGHDK and CDR2 SYGVNS. The CDR3 DNA sequence: TGTGCCAGCAGCCGAGCGGGAGTCCAAGAGACCCAGTACTTC. This translates into CASSRAGVQETQYF.

This clonotype was picked up many times. J is TRBJ2-5 and V is TRBV27, with D unresolved. CDR3 size: 12 residues. Deletions cut 0 bases from V and 4 bases from J, with 3 bases between. Germline V gene data show CDR1 as MNHEY and CDR2 as SMNVEV (reference sequence). The CDR3, as DNA: TGTGCCAGCAGTTTATCTGGAGAGACCCAGTACTTC. Its protein product is CASSLSGETQYF.

This clonotype was picked up many times. The chain has TRBV2 and TRBJ1-5, with unresolved D. This CDR3 has 13 residues. Germline lookup yields CDR1 SNHLY and CDR2 FYNNEI. V lost 4 bases, J lost 3 bases, and 7 bases lay in between. The CDR3 loop is CASSVIFNQPQHF. DNA for the CDR3: TGTGCCAGCAGTGTTATTTTCAATCAGCCCCAGCATTTT.

The CDR3 DNA is TGTGCCAGCAGATTATGGGGGACTAGAACAGATACGCAGTATTTT. It translates to CASRLWGTRTDTQYF. The chain combines TRBV7-2 with TRBJ2-3; TRBD2 aligns across 8 bases. In germline, CDR1 is SGHTA, CDR2 FQGNSA. V lost 6 bases to trimming and J lost 3 bases; unmatched junction nucleotides: 8. This CDR3 comprises 15 residues.

This clonotype was seen a few times. The gene calls are TRBV5-8 and TRBJ2-7; D possibly corresponds to TRBD2 (6 bases). V was shortened by 4 bases and J by 1 base, with 15 bases between the two germline ends. Germline V lookup: CDR1 SGHTS, CDR2 YDEGEE. The CDR3 is 15 residues long. CDR3 amino acids: CASSPWRDGSYEQYF. CDR3 coding DNA: TGTGCCAGCAGCCCATGGCGGGACGGATCCTACGAGCAGTACTTC.

With regard to this clonotype: A much larger clone lies one base from this, so it may be a read error. The chain links TRBV19 to TRBJ2-1; weak D call: TRBD2 (5 bases). This CDR3 has 15 residues. Looked up from germline, CDR1 is LNHDA and CDR2 is SQIVND (reference sequence). The CDR3 DNA reads TGTGCCAGTGGAGGTCGCTTCCTCTCCTACAATGATCAGTTCTTC. Translation: CASGGRFLSYNDQFF.

This chain links TRBV5-4 with TRBJ2-1, with D maybe TRBD1 (8 bases). CDR1 and CDR2 from the germline V gene are SGHNT and YYREEE (reference sequence). The CDR3 extends over 15 amino acids. Between the trimmed V and J ends, which lost 4 bases and 9 bases, there was a span of 20 bases. The DNA for the CDR3 is TGTGCCAGCAGCACCGGACTAGAGGGACAGGTTGAGCAGTTCTTC. Amino acid sequence: CASSTGLEGQVEQFF.

The chain employs TRBV27 and TRBJ1-6; maybe TRBD1 (5 bases). CDR1 and CDR2 (germline): MNHEY, SMNVEV (reference sequence). This CDR3 contains 14 residues. Trimming took 5 bases from V and 2 from J, leaving 7 bases between them. The CDR3 nucleotides read TGTGCCAGCAGTAAGACAGCCTATAATTCACCCCTCCACTTT. This codes for CASSKTAYNSPLHF.

In regard to this clonotype: Being one base from a much bigger clone, this may be a read error. V is TRBV19 and J is TRBJ1-1; D unclear. Germline assignment: CDR1 LNHDA and CDR2 SQIVND (reference sequence). The ends were cut back, 6 bases at V and 0 bases at J, with 11 bases in the middle. The CDR3 length is 14 residues. The CDR3 DNA follows: TGTGCCAGTAGCAAGACGTTTTTGAACACTGAAGCTTTCTTT. It yields the protein CASSKTFLNTEAFF.

Regarding this clonotype: This CDR3 fails to terminate in the conserved phenylalanine or tryptophan, so it likely reflects a read error. This chain connects TRBV28 to TRBJ1-2, with D maybe TRBD1 (5 bases). V lost 8 bases, J lost 4 bases, and 17 bases lay in between. CDR3 length equals 14 residues. The germline V gene has CDR1 MDHEN and CDR2 SYDVKM. CDR3 DNA sequence: TGTGCCAGCTCCCCCCCGGGGCAGATCTATGGCTACACCTCC. Its translation: CASSPPGQIYGYTS.

The CDR3 region has the DNA TGTGCCAGTAGTACAACAGGGGGTAACCCGAAAGCTTTCTTT. This encodes CASSTTGGNPKAFF. The V call is TRBV19, the J call TRBJ1-1, with 8 nucleotides matching TRBD1. Looked up from germline, CDR1 is LNHDA and CDR2 is SQIVND (reference sequence). Trimming cost V 4 bases and J 9 bases; bases outside gene matches: 10. The CDR3 covers 14 residues.

This clonotype was detected ten times or more. This chain joins TRBV20-1 and TRBJ1-2; 8 nucleotides line up with TRBD1. This CDR3 contains 14 residues. CDR1 DFQATT and CDR2 SNEGSKA come from the germline V gene (reference sequence). V dropped 0 bases and J dropped 8; count of bases not matched to a gene: 8. The CDR3 loop reads CSARDPDRDLGYTF. The CDR3 DNA reads as TGCAGTGCTAGAGATCCGGACAGGGACTTAGGCTACACCTTC.

This clonotype showed up many times. The V gene is TRBV6-6, the J gene TRBJ2-5; D is ambiguous. Germline V gene data show CDR1 as MNHNY and CDR2 as SVGAGI (reference sequence). Trimming shortened V by 2 bases and J by 5 bases, and 15 bases separated the two germline ends. The CDR3 runs to 15 residues. CDR3 in DNA: TGTGCCAGCAGTTACGTCCGGACGCGAAGGGAGACCCAGTACTTC. Translating gives CASSYVRTRRETQYF.

This clonotype was seen at least ten times. This sequence joins TRBV20-1 and TRBJ2-3; 9 positions agree with TRBD1. V lost 5 bases to trimming and J lost 1 base; unmatched junction nucleotides: 4. Per germline, CDR1 DFQATT and CDR2 SNEGSKA (reference sequence). The CDR3 contains 14 residues. CDR3 bases: TGCAGTGCTCCGACAGGGGGAGGCACAGATACGCAGTATTTT. As protein: CSAPTGGGTDTQYF.

This clonotype was detected ten times or more. CDR3 nucleotides: TGCAGTGCTAGAGACCCTAAACTCGGGAGTTTCTCCGAGCAGTACTTC. Translated, it gives CSARDPKLGSFSEQYF. V and J are TRBV20-1 and TRBJ2-7, with D possibly matching TRBD2 (6 bases). V was trimmed by 0 bases and J by 6 bases, leaving 21 bases between them. There are 16 residues in the CDR3. The germline V gene encodes CDR1 DFQATT and CDR2 SNEGSKA (reference sequence).

With respect to this clonotype: The final CDR3 position lacks the conserved phenylalanine or tryptophan, pointing to a likely read error. V is TRBV6-6 and J is TRBJ1-1; D unclear. The CDR3 totals 13 residues. CDR1 MNHNY and CDR2 SVGAGI come from the germline V gene (reference sequence). The DNA of the CDR3 is TGTGCAAGCAGTTACTCGGTTGGCACTGAAGCTTTCTTA. Protein product: CASSYSVGTEAFL.

The chain has TRBV29-1 and TRBJ2-5; TRBD1 aligns across 8 bases. The junction had 3 bases not matched to a gene; V was cut back by 7 bases and J by 5 bases. CDR1 is SQVTM, CDR2 ANQGSEA, per germline. This CDR3 is 11 amino acids long. CDR3 DNA sequence: TGCAGCGACACAGGGGGTGAGACCCAGTACTTC. It specifies CSDTGGETQYF.

The sample holds a few counts of this clonotype. A read error may explain this, as a much larger clone is one base away. The genes are TRBV6-1 and TRBJ2-3; D not resolved. V lost 2 bases and J 1 base, leaving 13 bases between the germline ends. The CDR3 runs 16 residues. Germline lookup yields CDR1 MNHNS and CDR2 SASEGT. The CDR3 nucleotides read TGTGCCAGCAGTGAAACGACTTCCTATGGCACAGATACGCAGTATTTT. Translated: CASSETTSYGTDTQYF.

This clonotype was counted ten times or more. The CDR3 spells CASSLATSDQETQYF. CDR3 bases: TGTGCCAGCAGTCTCGCGACCAGCGATCAGGAGACCCAGTACTTC. The chain is built from TRBV6-1 and TRBJ2-5; D is uncertain. V was clipped by 5 bases and J by 5 bases, with 18 bases between them. Germline CDR1 is MNHNS and CDR2 is SASEGT. The CDR3 contains 15 residues.

On this clonotype itself: The junction departs from germline at one end; a sequencing error may be responsible. V gene TRBV29-1 combines with J gene TRBJ1-1; 10 nucleotides agree with TRBD1. The CDR3 is made up of 13 amino acids. Per the germline V gene, CDR1 is SQVTM and CDR2 is ANQGSEA. The CDR3 region has the DNA TGCAGCGCCCGGACAGGGGGGAACACTGAAGGTTTCTTT. Translating gives CSARTGGNTEGFF. Full variable domain (outside the CDR3, taken from reference TRBV29-1 and TRBJ1-1): SAVISQKPSRDICQRGTSLTIQCQVDSQVTMMFWYRQQPGQSLTLIATANQGSEATYESGFVIDKFPISRPNLTFSTLTVSNMSPEDSSIYLCSARTGGNTEGFFGQGTRLTVV.

As regards this clonotype: A read error may explain this, as a much larger clone is one base away. This chain joins TRBV3-1 and TRBJ2-1; D possibly matches TRBD1 or TRBD2 (5 bases each). Trimming pared 4 bases from V and 14 bases from J, leaving 21 bases between. This CDR3 is 14 amino acids long. Germline CDR1 is LGHDT and CDR2 is YNNKEL (reference sequence). The CDR3 loop is CASSPKGRPSEKFF. The CDR3 DNA sequence: TGTGCCAGCAGCCCGAAGGGGAGACCCAGCGAGAAGTTCTTC.

This clonotype was observed a few times. A much more abundant neighbour one base away suggests this may be a read error. This chain connects TRBV28 to TRBJ1-5, with no clear D. There are 13 residues in the CDR3. Germline CDR1 is MDHEN and CDR2 is SYDVKM. The CDR3 region is CASSFGSNKPQHF. In DNA form, the CDR3 reads TGTGCCAGCAGTTTTGGTAGCAATAAGCCCCAGCATTTT.

Regarding this clonotype: A read error may be the cause here, since a much bigger clone is one base away. The chain carries TRBV7-9 and TRBJ1-6; D not certain. The CDR3 runs 13 residues. Germline CDR1 SEHNR, CDR2 FQNEAQ (reference sequence). In DNA form, the CDR3 reads TGTGCCAGCAGCTCGACGGGGAATTCACCCATCCACTTT. Translating gives CASSSTGNSPIHF.

Of note for this clonotype: A single base separates this from a much larger clone, so it may be a read error. The chain couples TRBV19 to TRBJ1-5; no clear D. Germline lookup yields CDR1 LNHDA and CDR2 SQIVND (reference sequence). CDR3 size: 14 residues. The CDR3 DNA is TGTGCCAGTACCGACGTGGCAGTTAATCAGCGCCAGCATTTT. Its protein is CASTDVAVNQRQHF.